Reported below is one TCR beta chain. Germline values: CDR1 SGHAT, CDR2 FQNNGV. This CDR3 region has 16 residues. The ends were cut back, 2 bases at V and 3 bases at J, with 16 bases in the middle. The data originate from a study of T-cell reconstitution after alpha-beta-depleted transplantation in children. Unique molecular identifiers tagged the TCRbeta library. TCRdb itself ran the PCR reads through MiXCR, one entry per CDR3 protein. The sample holds over 100,000 distinct CDR3 sequences, 10% seen once. The rearrangement joins TRBV11-2 to TRBJ2-5, with no clear D. The source of this sequence is a boy between 2 and 15 years old with acute lymphoblastic leukemia, due to receive a stem cell transplant. This specimen was PBMCs, taken before TCRalphabeta/CD19-depleted stem cell transplant. This chain's CDR3 is CASSLMRTAFKETQYF. The CDR3, as DNA: TGTGCCAGCAGCTTAATGCGGACGGCTTTCAAAGAGACCCAGTACTTC.